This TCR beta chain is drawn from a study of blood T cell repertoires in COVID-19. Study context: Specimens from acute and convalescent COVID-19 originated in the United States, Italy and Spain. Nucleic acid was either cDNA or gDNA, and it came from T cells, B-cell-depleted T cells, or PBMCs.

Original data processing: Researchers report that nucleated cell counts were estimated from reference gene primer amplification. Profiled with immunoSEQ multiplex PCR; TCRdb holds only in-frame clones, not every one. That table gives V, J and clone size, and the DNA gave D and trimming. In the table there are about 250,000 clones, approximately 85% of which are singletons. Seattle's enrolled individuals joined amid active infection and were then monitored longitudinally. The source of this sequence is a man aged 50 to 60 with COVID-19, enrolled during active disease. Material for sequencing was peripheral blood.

CDR3 protein: CASSPGGRGETYEQYF. DNA of the CDR3: TGTGCCAGCTCACCTGGCGGGCGGGGGGAAACCTACGAGCAGTACTTC. The V and J genes are TRBV18 and TRBJ2-7; 8 nucleotides align to TRBD2. Germline V lookup: CDR1 KGHSH, CDR2 LQKENI. The CDR3 sequence is 16 residues long. Trimming at V came to 3 bases and at J to 2 bases, leaving 9 bases not matched to a gene.